The T cell receptor (beta chain) under discussion was sequenced for a study of control samples from healthy donors and cancer patients. The CDR3 totals 16 residues. The germline V gene has CDR1 MNHEY and CDR2 SVGAGI. The V and J ends lost 2 bases and 3 bases respectively, with 14 bases between them. Method: immunoSEQ multiplex PCR; TCRdb's copy keeps in-frame clones and lacks some. The data show roughly 100,000 clones, more than 90% seen once. The chain is built from TRBV6-5 and TRBJ1-3; D is unclear. Sequencing input: blood. This TCR was recovered from a human donor in good health. The donor label of this sample is uncertain. The CDR3 nucleotides are TGTGCCAGCAGTTACGATTGGCGGTTCTTTGGAAACACCATATATTTT. As protein: CASSYDWRFFGNTIYF.